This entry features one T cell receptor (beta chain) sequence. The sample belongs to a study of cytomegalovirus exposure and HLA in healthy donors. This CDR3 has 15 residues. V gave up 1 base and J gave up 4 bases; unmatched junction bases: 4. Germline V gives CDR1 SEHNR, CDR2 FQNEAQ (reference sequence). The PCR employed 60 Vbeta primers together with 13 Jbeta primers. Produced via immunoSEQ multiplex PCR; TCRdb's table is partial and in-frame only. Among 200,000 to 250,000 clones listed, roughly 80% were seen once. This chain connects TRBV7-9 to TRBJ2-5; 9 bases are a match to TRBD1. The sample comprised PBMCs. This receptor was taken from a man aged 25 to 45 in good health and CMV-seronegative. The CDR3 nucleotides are TGTGCCAGCAGCTTAGTAGGGGACAGGGTAGAGACCCAGTACTTC. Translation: CASSLVGDRVETQYF.